This entry features one T cell receptor beta chain sequence. V was pared by 2 bases and J by 5 bases, with 11 bases between. The CDR3 loop spans 14 amino acids. From germline, CDR1 is MNHEY and CDR2 SVGEGT. This entry belongs to a study of blood T cell repertoires in COVID-19. About the study: There were acute and convalescent COVID-19 samples, and they came from the United States, Italy and Spain.

TCRdb keeps only in-frame clones here, not all; method: immunoSEQ multiplex PCR. Among tens of thousands of clones listed, 85% to 90% were seen once. J is TRBJ2-3 and V is TRBV6-2 or TRBV6-3; tentatively, D is TRBD2 (5 bases). Sequencing used peripheral blood. The clonotype originates from a man in his 60s with active COVID-19. The DNA of the CDR3 is TGTGCCAGCAGTTACGCCGACGGGGAAGATACGCAGTATTTT. The encoded protein is CASSYADGEDTQYF.